This T cell receptor beta chain is drawn from a study of blood T cell repertoires in COVID-19. Source study methods: Amplified reference gene primers provided the basis for estimating nucleated cell counts. Clones were read by immunoSEQ multiplex PCR, and TCRdb kept only the in-frame ones, dropping some. Clone size and V and J calls were adopted from that table, with D and trimming inferred from the DNA. The table records several thousand clones, about nine tenths of them present only once. Germline CDR1 is SNHLY and CDR2 is FYNNEI. The CDR3 consists of 15 residues. Trimming at V came to 6 bases and at J to 3 bases, leaving 5 bases not matched to a gene.

This clonotype was sampled from a human donor in a cohort sampled during active COVID-19. The donor label of this sample is uncertain. The sequencing input was peripheral blood. The rearrangement links TRBV2 to TRBJ2-5, with 12 bases fitting TRBD2. The CDR3 DNA is TGTGCCAGCAGCCCCCTAGCGGGGGGGAAAGAGACCCAGTACTTC. Its translation: CASSPLAGGKETQYF.